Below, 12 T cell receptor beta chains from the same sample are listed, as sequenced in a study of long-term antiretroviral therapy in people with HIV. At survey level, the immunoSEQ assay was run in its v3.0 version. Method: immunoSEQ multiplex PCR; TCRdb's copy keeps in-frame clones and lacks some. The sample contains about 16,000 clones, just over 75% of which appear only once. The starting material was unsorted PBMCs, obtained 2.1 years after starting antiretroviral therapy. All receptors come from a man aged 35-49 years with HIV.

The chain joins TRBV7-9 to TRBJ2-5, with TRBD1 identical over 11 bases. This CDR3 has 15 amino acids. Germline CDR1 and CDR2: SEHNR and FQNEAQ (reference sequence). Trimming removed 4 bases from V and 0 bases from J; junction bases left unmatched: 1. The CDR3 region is CASSSGQGDQETQYF. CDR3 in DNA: TGTGCCAGCAGCTCGGGACAGGGGGACCAAGAGACCCAGTACTTC.

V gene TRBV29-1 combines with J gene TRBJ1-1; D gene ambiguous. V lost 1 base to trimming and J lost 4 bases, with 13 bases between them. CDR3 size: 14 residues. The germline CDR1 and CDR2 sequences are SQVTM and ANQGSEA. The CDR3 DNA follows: TGCAGCGTTGAAGCTTACGGAGGGAGCACTGAAGCTTTCTTT. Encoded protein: CSVEAYGGSTEAFF.

The CDR3 coding sequence is TGTGCCAGCAGTACACGAAACCAGGGATACACTGAAGCTTTCTTT. It translates to CASSTRNQGYTEAFF. The V gene is TRBV27, the J gene TRBJ1-1; possibly TRBD1 for D (5 bases). Trimming cost V 5 bases and J 3 bases, with 16 bases left between them. The CDR3 contains 15 residues. The germline V gene has CDR1 MNHEY and CDR2 SMNVEV (reference sequence).

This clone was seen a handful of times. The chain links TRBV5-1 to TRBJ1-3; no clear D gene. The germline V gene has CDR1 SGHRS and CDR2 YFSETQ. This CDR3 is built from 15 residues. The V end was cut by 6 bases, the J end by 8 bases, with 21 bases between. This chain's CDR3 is CASTPSSPLADTIYF. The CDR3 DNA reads TGCGCCAGCACCCCCAGCTCTCCCCTGGCGGACACCATATATTTT.

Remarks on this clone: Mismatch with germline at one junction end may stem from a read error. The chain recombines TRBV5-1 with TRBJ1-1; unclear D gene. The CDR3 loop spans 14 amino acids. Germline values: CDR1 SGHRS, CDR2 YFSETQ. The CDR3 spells CANSFPGSNTEAFF. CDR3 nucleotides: TGCGCCAACAGCTTCCCGGGGTCGAACACTGAAGCTTTCTTT.

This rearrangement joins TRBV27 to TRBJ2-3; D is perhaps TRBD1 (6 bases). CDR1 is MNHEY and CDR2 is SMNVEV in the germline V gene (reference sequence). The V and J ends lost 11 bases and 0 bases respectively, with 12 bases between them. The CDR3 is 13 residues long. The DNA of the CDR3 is TGTGCCGTAACCGACAGGAGCACAGATACGCAGTATTTT. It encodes CAVTDRSTDTQYF.

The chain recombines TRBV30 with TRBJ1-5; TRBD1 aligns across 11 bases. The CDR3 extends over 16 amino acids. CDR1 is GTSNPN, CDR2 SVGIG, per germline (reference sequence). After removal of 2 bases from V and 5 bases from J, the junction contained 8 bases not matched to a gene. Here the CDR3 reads CAWSPAGQGGYQPQHF. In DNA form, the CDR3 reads TGTGCCTGGAGTCCGGCGGGACAGGGGGGGTATCAGCCCCAGCATTTT.

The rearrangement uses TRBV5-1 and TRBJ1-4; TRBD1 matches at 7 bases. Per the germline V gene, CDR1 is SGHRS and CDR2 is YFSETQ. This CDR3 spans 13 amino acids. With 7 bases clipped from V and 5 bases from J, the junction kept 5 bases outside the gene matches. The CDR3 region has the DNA TGCGCCAGCCTGACAGGGCAAAATGAAAAACTGTTTTTT. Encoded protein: CASLTGQNEKLFF. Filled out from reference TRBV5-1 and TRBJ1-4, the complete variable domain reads KAGVTQTPRYLIKTRGQQVTLSCSPISGHRSVSWYQQTPGQGLQFLFEYFSETQRNKGNFPGRFSGRQFSNSRSEMNVSTLELGDSALYLCASLTGQNEKLFFGSGTQLSVL.

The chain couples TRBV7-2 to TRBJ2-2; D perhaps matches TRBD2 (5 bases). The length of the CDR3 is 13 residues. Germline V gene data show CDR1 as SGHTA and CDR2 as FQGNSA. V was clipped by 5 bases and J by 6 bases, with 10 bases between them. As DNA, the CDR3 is TGTGCCAGCAGCCGATTCGGGGCCGGGGAGCTGTTTTTT. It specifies CASSRFGAGELFF.

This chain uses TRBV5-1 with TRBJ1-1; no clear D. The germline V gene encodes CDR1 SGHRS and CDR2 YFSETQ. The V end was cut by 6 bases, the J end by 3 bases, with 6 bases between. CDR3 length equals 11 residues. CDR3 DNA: TGCGCCAGCATCGGAGACACTGAAGCTTTCTTT. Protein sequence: CASIGDTEAFF.

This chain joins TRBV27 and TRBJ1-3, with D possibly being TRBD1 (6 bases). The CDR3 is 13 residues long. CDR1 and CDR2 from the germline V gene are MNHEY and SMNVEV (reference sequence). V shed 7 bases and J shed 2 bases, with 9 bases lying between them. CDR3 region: CASKAGAGNTIYF. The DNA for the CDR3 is TGTGCCAGCAAGGCAGGGGCTGGAAACACCATATATTTT.

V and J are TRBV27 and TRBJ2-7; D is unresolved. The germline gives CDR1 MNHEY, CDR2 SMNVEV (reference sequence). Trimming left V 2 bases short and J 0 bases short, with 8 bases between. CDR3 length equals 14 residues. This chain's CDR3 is CASSLGPASYEQYF. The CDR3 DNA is TGTGCCAGCAGTTTAGGGCCAGCCTCCTACGAGCAGTACTTC.